This TCR beta chain emerged from a study of patients and donors after allogeneic stem cell transplantation. TCRdb re-called the RT-PCR reads through MiXCR, storing one row per CDR3 protein. This table holds roughly 960,000 distinct CDR3 sequences, about a sixth found once. Per the germline V gene, CDR1 is ENHRY and CDR2 is SYGVKD. Trimming cost V 7 bases and J 4 bases, with 14 bases left between them. This CDR3 region has 14 residues. Many counts were recorded for this clonotype. Sequenced: blood, either unsorted or a sorted T cell fraction (not recorded which). This chain connects TRBV10-3 to TRBJ2-1; a possible D gene is TRBD2 (6 bases). The TCR originated in a human donor who was either an allogeneic HSCT recipient or a stem cell or donor lymphocyte infusion donor (not recorded which). It is not recorded whose cells these are; they may come from a transplant donor. The CDR3 sequence: CAITEGFSYNEQFF. CDR3 sequence (DNA): TGTGCCATCACGGAGGGATTTTCTTACAATGAGCAGTTCTTC.